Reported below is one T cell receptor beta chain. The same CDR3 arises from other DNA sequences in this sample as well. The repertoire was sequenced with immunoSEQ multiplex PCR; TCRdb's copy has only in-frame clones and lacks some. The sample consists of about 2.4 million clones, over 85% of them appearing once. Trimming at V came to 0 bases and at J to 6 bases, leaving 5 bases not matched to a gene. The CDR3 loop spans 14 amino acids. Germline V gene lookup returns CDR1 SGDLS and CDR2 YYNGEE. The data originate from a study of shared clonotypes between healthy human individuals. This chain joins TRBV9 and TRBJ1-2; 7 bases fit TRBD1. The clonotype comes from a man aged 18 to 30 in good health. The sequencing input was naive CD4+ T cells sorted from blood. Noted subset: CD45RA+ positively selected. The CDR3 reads CASSVGQGGHGYTF. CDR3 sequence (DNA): TGTGCCAGCAGCGTAGGCCAGGGGGGACATGGCTACACCTTC.